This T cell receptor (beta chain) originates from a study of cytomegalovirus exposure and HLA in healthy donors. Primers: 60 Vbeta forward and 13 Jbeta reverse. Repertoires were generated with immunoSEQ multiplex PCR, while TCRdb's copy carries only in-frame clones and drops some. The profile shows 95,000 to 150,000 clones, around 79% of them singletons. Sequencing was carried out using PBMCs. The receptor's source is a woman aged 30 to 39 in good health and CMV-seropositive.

CDR3 loop: CASSPYFRASGNTIYF. In nucleotides, the CDR3 is TGTGCCAGCAGTCCTTACTTTAGAGCCTCTGGAAACACCATATATTTT. This chain joins TRBV28 and TRBJ1-3; the D is unclear. Germline lookup yields CDR1 MDHEN and CDR2 SYDVKM. CDR3 length: 16 amino acids. V lost 5 bases and J 0 bases, leaving 14 bases between the germline ends.